What follows is one T cell receptor (beta chain) and its context. This CDR3 comprises 14 residues. The V end was cut by 2 bases, the J end by 4 bases, with 11 bases between. The germline gives CDR1 SGHVS, CDR2 FQNEAQ. The sample belongs to a study of control samples from healthy donors and cancer patients. TCRdb keeps only in-frame clones here, not all; method: immunoSEQ multiplex PCR. The repertoire has over 150,000 clones, roughly 89% of them found once; the top ten carry 1.4%. The rearrangement joins TRBV7-8 to TRBJ1-2; no clear D. This receptor was identified in a woman aged 50 to 60 in good health. The sequenced material came from blood. The chain's CDR3 is CASSLRSRLYGYTF. The CDR3 DNA reads TGTGCCAGCAGCTTACGCTCTCGACTCTATGGCTACACCTTC.